The 20 T cell receptor beta chains given below trace back to one sample, sequenced in a study of blood T cell repertoires in COVID-19. Sequencing was performed with immunoSEQ multiplex PCR; in TCRdb, only in-frame clones are kept and a portion is missing. The sample carries a few hundred thousand clones, about 90% recorded once. Sequenced input: PBMCs or T cells enriched from blood (not recorded which). These receptors were collected from a human donor in a cohort exposed to, infected with or recovered from COVID-19 (not recorded which). The donor label of this sample is uncertain.

The V call is TRBV6-5, the J call TRBJ2-1; 8 positions match TRBD1. V lost 6 bases, J lost 0 bases, and 1 base stayed unmatched. This CDR3 comprises 14 residues. Germline V gene lookup returns CDR1 MNHEY and CDR2 SVGAGI. CDR3 in DNA: TGTGCCAGCAGGGACAGGGTCTCCTACAATGAGCAGTTCTTC. Its translation: CASRDRVSYNEQFF.

This chain uses TRBV29-1 with TRBJ2-5; TRBD2 might be the D (7 bases). V was shortened by 6 bases and J by 5 bases, with 22 bases between the two germline ends. The CDR3 runs 15 residues. The germline V gene encodes CDR1 SQVTM and CDR2 ANQGSEA. The CDR3 DNA follows: TGCAGCGTACCCGGGGGCAGGGGAGGGATGGAGACCCAGTACTTC. Translating it yields CSVPGGRGGMETQYF.

The chain employs TRBV7-2 and TRBJ1-1; 7 bases are shared with TRBD1. The CDR3 totals 13 residues. Losses at the gene ends were 10 bases for V and 1 base for J; bases not matched to a gene: 6. Germline V gene data show CDR1 as SGHTA and CDR2 as FQGNSA. CDR3 region: CATSRGPNTEAFF. CDR3 DNA: TGTGCCACCTCAAGGGGGCCGAACACTGAAGCTTTCTTT.

Only one count was recorded for this clone. The J gene is TRBJ2-3, the V gene TRBV4-1; D gene ambiguous. The CDR3 loop spans 14 amino acids. V shed 1 base and J shed 3 bases, with 8 bases lying between them. Germline V CDR1 and CDR2: MGHRA, YSYEKL. CDR3: CASSQARSTDTQYF. DNA for the CDR3: TGCGCCAGCAGCCAAGCGAGGAGTACAGATACGCAGTATTTT.

In its sample, this clone was seen a few times. The chain is built from TRBV19 and TRBJ1-5; a possible D gene is TRBD1 (6 bases). Deletions cut 5 bases from V and 5 bases from J, with 10 bases between. The germline gives CDR1 LNHDA, CDR2 SQIVND (reference sequence). The CDR3 length is 13 residues. The CDR3 protein is CASSFNRDQPQHF. The CDR3 DNA is TGTGCCAGTAGTTTCAACAGGGATCAGCCCCAGCATTTT.

The chain carries TRBV18 and TRBJ2-1, with 8 bases that match TRBD2. This CDR3 region has 17 residues. V shed 3 bases and J 4 bases; nucleotides not matched to a gene: 11. In germline, CDR1 is KGHSH, CDR2 LQKENI. CDR3 in DNA: TGTGCCAGCTCACCCTTCTATAGCGGGGAACCTTACAATGAGCAGTTCTTC. Translated: CASSPFYSGEPYNEQFF. Filled out from reference TRBV18 and TRBJ2-1, the complete variable domain reads NAGVMQNPRHLVRRRGQEARLRCSPMKGHSHVYWYRQLPEEGLKFMVYLQKENIIDESGMPKERFSAEFPKEGPSILRIQQVVRGDSAAYFCASSPFYSGEPYNEQFFGPGTRLTVL.

The chain recombines TRBV27 with TRBJ2-7, with D tentatively TRBD2 (6 bases). Germline-derived CDR1 and CDR2 are MNHEY and SMNVEV (reference sequence). CDR3 length: 16 residues. The V and J ends lost 6 bases and 0 bases respectively, with 18 bases between them. Written as DNA, the CDR3 is TGTGCCAGCAGGGGGAGCGTGGCGGGAACCTCCTACGAGCAGTACTTC. It yields the protein CASRGSVAGTSYEQYF.

This chain uses TRBV6-5 with TRBJ2-7; 9 positions match TRBD1. The CDR3 sequence is 14 residues long. The V and J ends lost 6 bases and 2 bases, in that order; junction bases with no gene match: 5. Germline V lookup: CDR1 MNHEY, CDR2 SVGAGI. CDR3 bases: TGTGCCAGCAGGTCCGGGACAGGGACCTACGAGCAGTACTTC. Protein: CASRSGTGTYEQYF.

This sequence joins TRBV19 and TRBJ2-4; TRBD2 aligns across 11 bases. The CDR3 is made up of 14 amino acids. Trimming at V came to 4 bases and at J to 8 bases, leaving 4 bases not matched to a gene. The V gene's germline CDR1 is LNHDA and CDR2 SQIVND (reference sequence). The CDR3 region is CASSTVAGGDIQYF. The CDR3 nucleotides read TGTGCCAGTAGTACCGTAGCGGGGGGGGACATTCAGTACTTC.

V and J are TRBV4-2 and TRBJ1-2, with D hard to call. The germline V and J ends were trimmed by 0 bases and 4 bases, with 6 bases remaining between them. This CDR3 spans 13 amino acids. Germline CDR1 reads LGHNA; CDR2 reads YNFKEQ. The CDR3 loop reads CASSQDEGYGYTF. In DNA form, the CDR3 reads TGTGCCAGCAGCCAAGACGAGGGCTATGGCTACACCTTC.

The CDR3 nucleotides read TGCGCCAGCAGTCCCCCCGCGGACTATGGCTACACCTTC. Its translation: CASSPPADYGYTF. V is TRBV23-1 and J is TRBJ1-2; D is ambiguous. TRBV23-1 is recorded as an ORF, its role being uncertain. The CDR3 covers 13 residues. Trimming took off 4 bases at V and 3 bases at J, with 9 bases between the two ends.

The chain links TRBV10-3 to TRBJ1-1, with 7 bases identical to TRBD1. The CDR3 length is 11 residues. Germline V gives CDR1 ENHRY, CDR2 SYGVKD. The V gene end was trimmed by 7 bases and the J gene end by 4 bases; junction bases not matched to a gene: 0. CDR3 bases: TGTGCCATCACAGGGGGCACTGAAGCTTTCTTT. Translation gives CAITGGTEAFF.

V is TRBV19 and J is TRBJ1-3; D is unclear. This CDR3 has 14 amino acids. The germline CDR1 and CDR2 sequences are LNHDA and SQIVND (reference sequence). Trimming removed 4 bases from V and 1 base from J, with 8 bases in between. The CDR3 reads CASSSAVSGNTIYF. DNA of the CDR3: TGTGCCAGTAGTAGTGCAGTGTCTGGAAACACCATATATTTT.

This clone was recorded once. The chain links TRBV30 to TRBJ1-2, with 7 positions matching TRBD1. J gave up 3 bases and V 5 bases, and 9 bases lay outside the gene matches. This CDR3 region has 14 residues. CDR1 GTSNPN and CDR2 SVGIG come from the germline V gene (reference sequence). This CDR3 is CAWSQAGTDYGYTF. The CDR3 nucleotides read TGTGCCTGGTCCCAGGCCGGGACAGACTATGGCTACACCTTC. Full variable domain (remainder filled in from reference TRBV30 and TRBJ1-2): SQTIHQWPATLVQPVGSPLSLECTVEGTSNPNLYWYRQAAGRGLQLLFYSVGIGQISSEVPQNLSASRPQDRQFILSSKKLLLSDSGFYLCAWSQAGTDYGYTFGSGTRLTVV.

This clone was observed once. This chain uses TRBV7-2 with TRBJ2-2; TRBD1 aligns across 7 bases. The CDR3 is 16 residues long. Germline CDR1 SGHTA, CDR2 FQGNSA. The junction had 6 bases not matched to a gene; V was cut back by 5 bases and J by 0 bases. The CDR3, as DNA: TGTGCCAGCAGCCTACGACAGGGAACGAACACCGGGGAGCTGTTTTTT. As protein: CASSLRQGTNTGELFF.

The chain links TRBV5-5 to TRBJ1-2, with D possibly TRBD1 on 6 matching bases. From germline, CDR1 is SGHKS and CDR2 YYEKEE (reference sequence). V was clipped by 1 base and J by 6 bases, with 7 bases between them. The CDR3 contains 12 residues. The DNA of the CDR3 is TGTGCCAGCAGCTTGCCAGGGGATGGCTACACCTTC. Translation: CASSLPGDGYTF. Filled out from reference TRBV5-5 and TRBJ1-2, the complete variable domain reads DAGVTQSPTHLIKTRGQQVTLRCSPISGHKSVSWYQQVLGQGPQFIFQYYEKEERGRGNFPDRFSARQFPNYSSELNVNALLLGDSALYLCASSLPGDGYTFGSGTRLTVV.

This sequence joins TRBV30 and TRBJ1-5, with a weak D call TRBD1 (5 bases). V dropped 4 bases and J dropped 4 bases, with 14 bases sitting between them. Germline loops: CDR1 GTSNPN, CDR2 SVGIG (reference sequence). This CDR3 contains 14 residues. CDR3: CAWNPAGGNQPQHF. The CDR3 DNA sequence: TGTGCCTGGAACCCAGCGGGGGGGAATCAGCCCCAGCATTTT.

Of note for this clone: Other DNA sequences in this specimen translate into the identical CDR3. The V call is TRBV12-3 or TRBV12-4, the J call TRBJ1-2; TRBD1 agrees at 9 bases. This CDR3 has 13 amino acids. The junction had 3 bases not matched to a gene; V was cut back by 6 bases and J by 4 bases. The CDR3 is CASSGQGSYGYTF. As DNA, the CDR3 is TGTGCCAGCAGCGGACAGGGGAGCTATGGCTACACCTTC.

The V gene is TRBV19, the J gene TRBJ2-1; weak D call: TRBD1 (6 bases). The CDR3 covers 14 residues. Germline CDR1 LNHDA, CDR2 SQIVND (reference sequence). Trimming shortened V by 4 bases and J by 6 bases, and 13 bases separated the two germline ends. The CDR3 sequence is CASSKLGASNEQFF. DNA for the CDR3: TGTGCCAGTAGTAAACTGGGGGCCTCCAATGAGCAGTTCTTC.

This sequence joins TRBV27 and TRBJ1-2; a weak D match, TRBD1 (5 bases). The CDR3 loop spans 12 amino acids. Germline CDR1 and CDR2: MNHEY and SMNVEV (reference sequence). Trimming took 5 bases from V and 6 from J, leaving 10 bases between them. CDR3 protein: CASSPSGDGYTF. The CDR3 nucleotides read TGTGCCAGCAGTCCCTCGGGGGATGGCTACACCTTC.